The clone carrying this T cell receptor beta chain was counted ten times or more. One end of the junction is discordant with germline, which a read error may explain. Original processing notes: Amplification from reference gene primers served as the basis for estimated nucleated cell counts. Here immunoSEQ multiplex PCR was the method, and the copy in TCRdb shows in-frame clones only, minus some. The D gene and trimming were derived from the DNA, and the V and J assignments and clone size from that table. This sample has a few hundred thousand clones, with approximately 85% found just once. This sample was included in a study of blood T cell repertoires in COVID-19. Looking at the study overall: There were acute and convalescent COVID-19 samples, and they came from the United States, Italy and Spain. Nucleic acid was either cDNA or gDNA, and it came from T cells, B-cell-depleted T cells, or PBMCs.

This CDR3 is built from 14 residues. Germline assignment: CDR1 SGHNT and CDR2 YYREEE (reference sequence). The clonotype originates from a human donor in a cohort sampled during active COVID-19. The chain joins TRBV5-4 to TRBJ2-5; 7 positions agree with TRBD1. Sequencing used peripheral blood. This chain's CDR3 is CASSNDRAQVTQYF. In DNA form, the CDR3 reads TGTGCCAGCAGCAACGACAGGGCCCAAGTGACCCAGTACTTC.